A selection of T cell receptor beta chains follows, all from one sample in a study of beta chain features in type 1 diabetes. Measured with immunoSEQ multiplex PCR; TCRdb has only the in-frame clones, and not every one. The sample carries some 220,000 clones, roughly a tenth recorded once. The sequenced material came from central memory CD4+ T cells from blood. All receptors come from a young man in good health. The CDR3 runs from the conserved cysteine through the conserved F or W. Fields, in order: CDR3 protein, CDR3 DNA, clone size, V gene, J gene, D gene. The D gene is left open where the match is weak. Clone size, where shown, is once, few, many, or a class for clones that have expanded.

CASSPASGTYNEQFF	TGCGCCAGCAGCCCCGCTAGCGGGACCTACAATGAGCAGTTCTTC	few	TRBV5-1	TRBJ2-1	TRBD2
CASSDHNEQFF	TGTGCCAGCAGTGACCACAATGAGCAGTTCTTC	many	TRBV2	TRBJ2-1	-
CASSDNSRGADTQYF	TGCGCCAGCAGTGATAACAGCCGGGGCGCAGATACGCAGTATTTT	-	TRBV10-1	TRBJ2-3	-
CASSYPGTSGGTYEQYF	TGTGCCAGCAGTTATCCCGGGACTAGCGGGGGGACCTACGAGCAGTACTTC	-	TRBV28	TRBJ2-7	TRBD2
CASSPRQGQETQYF	TGTGCCAGCTCACCACGACAGGGTCAAGAGACCCAGTACTTC	-	TRBV18	TRBJ2-5	TRBD1
CASSEGRNPREQFF	TGTGCCAGCAGTGAAGGTCGTAACCCGAGGGAGCAGTTCTTC	few	TRBV2	TRBJ2-1	-
CSVEDLRGLPYEQYF	TGCAGCGTTGAAGATTTGCGGGGGCTCCCCTACGAGCAGTACTTC	-	TRBV29-1	TRBJ2-7	-
CASSLGYNEQFF	TGTGCCAGCAGCTTGGGGTACAATGAGCAGTTCTTC	many	TRBV7-2	TRBJ2-1	-
CASSPLGAGGPNEQFF	TGTGCCAGCTCACCCCTCGGCGCGGGAGGGCCCAATGAGCAGTTCTTC	few	TRBV18	TRBJ2-1	TRBD2
CASSPRGGEAYEQYF	TGTGCCAGCAGCCCCCGAGGGGGGGAGGCCTACGAGCAGTACTTC	-	TRBV9	TRBJ2-7	-
CSTGRDNEQFF	TGCAGCACAGGTCGGGACAATGAGCAGTTCTTC	few	TRBV29-1	TRBJ2-1	-
CASSSTGTSGDEQFF	TGTGCCAGCAGCTCGACCGGGACTAGCGGCGATGAGCAGTTCTTC	-	TRBV11-3	TRBJ2-1	TRBD2
CASSFLTAGVYEQYF	TGTGCCAGCAGCTTCCTGACAGCGGGAGTATACGAGCAGTACTTC	-	TRBV14	TRBJ2-7	TRBD2
CASSLNDRRLTDTQYF	TGTGCCAGCAGCTTAAATGATCGTCGACTCACAGATACGCAGTATTTT	few	TRBV7-9	TRBJ2-3	-
CASGLGLAGYNEQFF	TGTGCTAGTGGTTTGGGACTAGCGGGGTACAATGAGCAGTTCTTC	-	TRBV12-5	TRBJ2-1	TRBD2
CARSPSGTNYNEQFF	TGTGCCCGCAGCCCGTCGGGGACTAACTACAATGAGCAGTTCTTC	-	TRBV9	TRBJ2-1	TRBD2
CAWTLAGGETQYF	TGTGCCTGGACGCTAGCGGGAGGAGAGACCCAGTACTTC	few	TRBV30	TRBJ2-5	TRBD2
CSVSGLNQPQHF	TGCAGCGTTAGCGGGCTCAATCAGCCCCAGCATTTT	-	TRBV29-1	TRBJ1-5	-